Following are 6 T cell receptor beta chains from one sample sequenced in a study of CD8+ T cells in alopecia areata. Following RNA extraction, reverse transcription yielded cDNA that acted as the sequencing template. The method was immunoSEQ multiplex PCR; TCRdb's version includes in-frame clones alone and lacks a portion of them. The table lists fewer than 250,000 clones, approximately 52% of them singletons. Source: CD4+ T cells sorted from blood, taken at week 0. Receptor source: a human donor with alopecia areata.

J is TRBJ2-1 and V is TRBV7-2; D perhaps matches TRBD2 (6 bases). CDR1 is SGHTA, CDR2 FQGNSA, per germline. The V and J ends lost 1 base and 4 bases respectively, with 11 bases between them. The CDR3 totals 15 residues. The DNA of the CDR3 is TGTGCCAGCAGCTTAGGGTTTGGGGGGTACAATGAGCAGTTCTTC. Translated, it gives CASSLGFGGYNEQFF. Complete variable domain (other parts from reference TRBV7-2 and TRBJ2-1): GAGVSQSPSNKVTEKGKDVELRCDPISGHTALYWYRQSLGQGLEFLIYFQGNSAPDKSGLPSDRFSAERTGGSVSTLTIQRTQQEDSAVYLCASSLGFGGYNEQFFGPGTRLTVL.

The chain carries TRBV5-4 and TRBJ2-7, with 10 bases aligning to TRBD2. The V and J ends lost 6 bases and 1 base, in that order; junction bases with no gene match: 7. CDR3 length equals 15 residues. Germline loops: CDR1 SGHNT, CDR2 YYREEE (reference sequence). DNA of the CDR3: TGTGCCAGCACCGGCGGACTAGCGGATTCCTACGAGCAGTACTTC. This encodes CASTGGLADSYEQYF.

The CDR3 region has the DNA TGCAGCGCCCTGACAGGGTACAATGAGCAGTTCTTC. The encoded protein is CSALTGYNEQFF. The gene calls are TRBV29-1 and TRBJ2-1, with TRBD1 identical over 7 bases. Germline CDR1 reads SQVTM; CDR2 reads ANQGSEA. This CDR3 spans 12 amino acids. The V gene end was trimmed by 7 bases and the J gene end by 4 bases; junction bases not matched to a gene: 4.

The V gene is TRBV2, the J gene TRBJ1-4, with D possibly TRBD1 on 5 matching bases. Germline V gene data show CDR1 as SNHLY and CDR2 as FYNNEI. CDR3 length equals 13 residues. The V end was cut by 4 bases, the J end by 6 bases, with 9 bases between. The CDR3 coding sequence is TGTGCCAGCAGTGGCGGGGGTTATGAAAAACTGTTTTTT. This translates into CASSGGGYEKLFF.

This chain links TRBV7-8 with TRBJ2-3; D is unclear. Deletions cut 1 base from V and 5 bases from J, with 10 bases between. The CDR3 covers 14 residues. Germline CDR1 and CDR2: SGHVS and FQNEAQ. Here the CDR3 DNA reads TGTGCCAGCAGCTTAGTTGTGCTCGGAGATACGCAGTATTTT. Residues: CASSLVVLGDTQYF.

The chain uses TRBV19 and TRBJ1-1; D remains unclear. Germline CDR1 LNHDA, CDR2 SQIVND (reference sequence). The CDR3 has 15 amino acids. V dropped 3 bases and J dropped 4 bases, with 15 bases sitting between them. The CDR3 DNA reads as TGTGCCAGTAGTATTCGGGCTTTGGATGGCACTGAAGCTTTCTTT. Its protein is CASSIRALDGTEAFF.